One and the same sample provided the 27 T cell receptor beta chains below, sequenced in a study of shared T cell receptors in the human thymus. Method: immunoSEQ multiplex PCR; TCRdb's copy keeps in-frame clones and lacks some. The sample holds hundreds of thousands of clones, about 90% seen once. These sequences were also reported in another study, on human thymus T cells.

Input material: thymocytes. These receptors originate from a boy under three years old with a congenital heart defect.

This clone was counted a few times. The chain couples TRBV2 to TRBJ1-1, with 9 bases matching TRBD1. The junction had 7 bases not matched to a gene; V was cut back by 9 bases and J by 2 bases. Germline V gene lookup returns CDR1 SNHLY and CDR2 FYNNEI. The CDR3 has 14 residues. CDR3 residues: CARNRGRFNTEAFF. The CDR3 coding sequence is TGTGCCAGAAACAGGGGGCGTTTTAACACTGAAGCTTTCTTT.

This rearrangement joins TRBV5-1 to TRBJ2-7; 9 bases are a match to TRBD1. This CDR3 has 14 residues. Germline-derived CDR1 and CDR2 are SGHRS and YFSETQ. V dropped 4 bases and J dropped 3; count of bases not matched to a gene: 5. The CDR3 nucleotides read TGCGCCAGCAGCGGACAGGGGCCGCTCTACGAGCAGTACTTC. Translation: CASSGQGPLYEQYF.

J is TRBJ1-1 and V is TRBV4-1; 9 nucleotides agree with TRBD1. The CDR3 has 14 residues. From germline, CDR1 is MGHRA and CDR2 YSYEKL. V shed 2 bases, J shed 3 bases, and the junction held 1 base outside the gene matches. This CDR3 is CASSQWTGDTEAFF. The CDR3, as DNA: TGCGCCAGCAGCCAATGGACAGGGGACACTGAAGCTTTCTTT.

This rearrangement joins TRBV7-2 to TRBJ1-4, with 8 bases matching TRBD1. This CDR3 spans 16 amino acids. The ends lost 2 bases at V and 6 bases at J; junction bases unmatched: 8. Germline V gives CDR1 SGHTA, CDR2 FQGNSA. CDR3 nucleotides: TGTGCCAGCAGCTTAATGGGACAGGTCCCTTATGAAAAACTGTTTTTT. The encoded protein is CASSLMGQVPYEKLFF. Drawing the rest from reference TRBV7-2 and TRBJ1-4, the complete variable domain is GAGVSQSPSNKVTEKGKDVELRCDPISGHTALYWYRQSLGQGLEFLIYFQGNSAPDKSGLPSDRFSAERTGGSVSTLTIQRTQQEDSAVYLCASSLMGQVPYEKLFFGSGTQLSVL.

V gene TRBV7-9 combines with J gene TRBJ2-1; D is unclear. CDR1 is SEHNR, CDR2 FQNEAQ, per germline (reference sequence). V shed 8 bases and J shed 5 bases, with 10 bases lying between them. This CDR3 is 12 amino acids long. The CDR3 region is CASVRLNNEQFF. The CDR3 coding sequence is TGTGCCAGCGTACGGTTGAACAATGAGCAGTTCTTC.

This chain joins TRBV7-8 and TRBJ2-2; tentatively, D is TRBD2 (5 bases). V lost 1 base and J 7 bases, leaving 13 bases between the germline ends. The CDR3 totals 15 residues. The germline V gene has CDR1 SGHVS and CDR2 FQNEAQ. The DNA for the CDR3 is TGTGCCAGCAGCTTAGACCGCGGGCCGGTCGGGGAGCTGTTTTTT. Amino acids: CASSLDRGPVGELFF.

The rearrangement joins TRBV11-2 to TRBJ2-7; perhaps TRBD1 as D (6 bases). The CDR3 has 13 residues. Deletions cut 5 bases from V and 2 bases from J, with 10 bases between. CDR1 SGHAT and CDR2 FQNNGV come from the germline V gene. In nucleotides, the CDR3 is TGTGCCAGCAGCAAGACAGGAACCTACGAGCAGTACTTC. Translation: CASSKTGTYEQYF.

This clone was detected only a few times. The gene calls are TRBV7-2 and TRBJ1-2, with 8 bases lining up with TRBD1. The CDR3 length is 17 residues. Per germline, CDR1 SGHTA and CDR2 FQGNSA. V lost 5 bases and J lost 7; bases outside the gene matches: 18. This CDR3 reads CASSRPGQALRSGGYTF. The CDR3 nucleotides are TGTGCCAGCAGCCGACCGGGACAGGCCCTTCGGAGTGGTGGCTACACCTTC.

The chain uses TRBV6-6 and TRBJ2-7; the D is unclear. The CDR3 is made up of 13 amino acids. Germline V gene sequence: CDR1 MNHNY, CDR2 SVGAGI (reference sequence). The V end lost 0 bases, the J end lost 4 bases, and 7 bases lay between the germline ends. The CDR3, as DNA: TGTGCCAGCAGTTACTCGATTCTATACGAGCAGTACTTC. This codes for CASSYSILYEQYF.

V is TRBV25-1 and J is TRBJ2-7; 11 bases are shared with TRBD2. Germline assignment: CDR1 MGHDK and CDR2 SYGVNS. Losses at the gene ends were 4 bases for V and 2 bases for J; bases not matched to a gene: 1. The CDR3 has 14 residues. The CDR3 spells CASSATSGAYEQYF. CDR3 in DNA: TGTGCCAGCAGTGCGACTAGCGGGGCCTACGAGCAGTACTTC.

This chain uses TRBV14 with TRBJ2-7; 8 bases map to TRBD1. Germline-derived CDR1 and CDR2 are SGHDN and FVKESK. The CDR3 runs to 12 residues. J gave up 7 bases and V 4 bases, and 3 bases lay outside the gene matches. The CDR3 DNA follows: TGTGCCAGCAGCCTGACAGGGGTGGAGCAGTACTTC. Protein product: CASSLTGVEQYF.

This clone was observed a handful of times. For the CDR3, the DNA is TGTGCCACCAGCAGTCATTGGGACAGGTGGAACACTGAAGCTTTCTTT. This codes for CATSSHWDRWNTEAFF. The V and J genes are TRBV15 and TRBJ1-1, with 8 bases identical to TRBD1. The CDR3 is made up of 16 amino acids. J was trimmed by 1 base and V by 3 bases; bases with no gene match: 7. Germline lookup yields CDR1 LNHNV and CDR2 YYDKDF (reference sequence).

The V gene is TRBV28, the J gene TRBJ1-2; D not resolved. V was trimmed by 8 bases and J by 7 bases, leaving 14 bases between them. The CDR3 sequence is 12 residues long. In germline, CDR1 is MDHEN, CDR2 SYDVKM. The CDR3 DNA follows: TGTGCCAGCGAGGGCTTGGCGGGTGGCTACACCTTC. Residues: CASEGLAGGYTF.

The chain couples TRBV13 to TRBJ2-7; 8 bases are a match to TRBD1. Germline values: CDR1 PRHDT, CDR2 FYEKMQ (reference sequence). CDR3 length: 24 residues. J gave up 3 bases and V 1 base, and 32 bases lay outside the gene matches. In DNA, the CDR3 is TGTGCCAGCAGCTTAGCCCGAAATAAGAGGACGGGGACAGGAGAAAAGCCCGTACTCTACGAGCAGTACTTC. Amino acid sequence: CASSLARNKRTGTGEKPVLYEQYF.

A few counts support this clone. The chain uses TRBV7-7 and TRBJ2-1; 14 bases are shared with TRBD2. From germline, CDR1 is SSHAT and CDR2 FNYEAQ (reference sequence). CDR3 size: 17 residues. V lost 5 bases to trimming and J lost 6 bases; unmatched junction nucleotides: 9. CDR3 amino acids: CASSPGTSGRYGNEQFF. The CDR3 coding sequence is TGTGCCAGCAGCCCGGGGACTAGCGGGAGATATGGCAATGAGCAGTTCTTC.

The rearrangement uses TRBV7-2 and TRBJ2-7, with 7 bases aligning to TRBD2. J lost 3 bases, V lost 5 bases, and 10 bases had no gene match. The CDR3 is 15 amino acids. Germline V CDR1 and CDR2: SGHTA, FQGNSA. CDR3 residues: CASSRSGGGFYEQYF. Here the CDR3 DNA reads TGTGCCAGCAGCCGCTCTGGGGGGGGGTTCTACGAGCAGTACTTC.

This clone was detected a few times. The genes are TRBV4-1 and TRBJ1-5, with TRBD1 as a possible D gene (6 bases). V lost 3 bases and J 2 bases, leaving 14 bases between the germline ends. The germline gives CDR1 MGHRA, CDR2 YSYEKL. The CDR3 runs to 16 residues. The CDR3 bases are TGCGCCAGCAGCCATTCCACAGGGCCCGGCAATCAGCCCCAGCATTTT. It encodes CASSHSTGPGNQPQHF.

V usage is TRBV27 and J usage is TRBJ2-2; D gene uncertain. Per germline, CDR1 MNHEY and CDR2 SMNVEV (reference sequence). The V gene lost 2 bases and the J gene lost 5 bases, with 18 bases spanning the gap. This CDR3 is built from 17 residues. The CDR3 sequence is CASSLKGGQERTGELFF. The CDR3 nucleotides read TGTGCCAGCAGTTTAAAAGGTGGGCAAGAAAGAACCGGGGAGCTGTTTTTT.

The chain combines TRBV15 with TRBJ2-1; 9 bases are shared with TRBD2. CDR1 is LNHNV, CDR2 YYDKDF, per germline (reference sequence). The CDR3 totals 18 residues. V shed 0 bases, J shed 4 bases, and the junction held 10 bases outside the gene matches. CDR3 bases: TGTGCCACCAGCAGAGATAGGGCTAGCGGGAATGAATACAATGAGCAGTTCTTC. Translated: CATSRDRASGNEYNEQFF. Drawing the rest from reference TRBV15 and TRBJ2-1, the complete variable domain is DAMVIQNPRYQVTQFGKPVTLSCSQTLNHNVMYWYQQKSSQAPKLLFHYYDKDFNNEADTPDNFQSRRPNTSFCFLDIRSPGLGDTAMYLCATSRDRASGNEYNEQFFGPGTRLTVL.

The V call is TRBV7-8, the J call TRBJ2-7, with D perhaps TRBD2 (5 bases). Per the germline V gene, CDR1 is SGHVS and CDR2 is FQNEAQ. CDR3 length: 18 residues. V shed 1 base and J shed 0 bases, with 19 bases lying between them. The CDR3 sequence is CASSLGRVRASLSYEQYF. In DNA, the CDR3 is TGTGCCAGCAGCTTAGGCCGCGTACGGGCTAGCCTCTCCTACGAGCAGTACTTC.

V and J are TRBV11-3 and TRBJ1-1; D call uncertain. With 5 bases removed from V and 0 bases from J, the gap between germline ends came to 10 bases. CDR3 length equals 14 residues. Germline CDR1 SGHNT, CDR2 YENEEA. The CDR3 coding sequence is TGTGCCAGCAGCCCCCGTGAGGTGAACACTGAAGCTTTCTTT. Translated, it gives CASSPREVNTEAFF.

V usage is TRBV5-6 and J usage is TRBJ1-3; no firm D call. The CDR3 length is 11 residues. V lost 3 bases and J lost 8, with 6 bases in between. The V gene's germline CDR1 is SGHDT and CDR2 YYEEEE. The chain's CDR3 is CASSSGDTIYF. In DNA, the CDR3 is TGTGCCAGCAGCTCGGGAGACACCATATATTTT.

This rearrangement joins TRBV4-3 to TRBJ2-2, with 7 positions matching TRBD2. Trimming cost V 3 bases and J 2 bases; bases outside gene matches: 9. The CDR3 has 17 amino acids. Per the germline V gene, CDR1 is LGHNA and CDR2 is YSLEER. CDR3 residues: CASSHPRGTTNTGELFF. CDR3 coding DNA: TGCGCCAGCAGCCATCCACGTGGGACTACCAACACCGGGGAGCTGTTTTTT.

V and J are TRBV28 and TRBJ2-1; possibly TRBD2 for D (5 bases). Trimming removed 6 bases at V and 8 bases at J, with 17 bases between. CDR1 is MDHEN, CDR2 SYDVKM, per germline. This CDR3 contains 14 residues. In DNA, the CDR3 is TGTGCCAGCAGGGTAAAGGGAGTCCCGGATGAGCAGTTCTTC. Translated: CASRVKGVPDEQFF.

The chain links TRBV19 to TRBJ1-5; 8 nucleotides agree with TRBD1. The germline gives CDR1 LNHDA, CDR2 SQIVND (reference sequence). Unmatched junction bases numbered 3, after V lost 5 bases and J lost 6 bases. The CDR3 consists of 13 residues. The CDR3 here is CASSQGAGQPQHF. CDR3 coding DNA: TGTGCCAGTAGTCAGGGGGCAGGTCAGCCCCAGCATTTT.

J is TRBJ2-5 and V is TRBV27; 14 bases match TRBD2. The CDR3 runs to 17 residues. V gave up 0 bases and J gave up 5 bases; unmatched junction bases: 5. Germline V CDR1 and CDR2: MNHEY, SMNVEV (reference sequence). The CDR3 nucleotides are TGTGCCAGCAGTTTATCGATCGGACTAGCGGGGGGTGAGACCCAGTACTTC. Translating gives CASSLSIGLAGGETQYF.

J is TRBJ1-1 and V is TRBV7-4; no reliable D call. CDR3 size: 18 residues. Germline V lookup: CDR1 SGHVT, CDR2 SQSDAQ. The V gene lost 5 bases and the J gene lost 1 base, with 23 bases spanning the gap. The CDR3 DNA follows: TGTGCCAGCAGCGCCCAAGTAGGACTCGACCCGGCGAACACTGAAGCTTTCTTT. Its protein is CASSAQVGLDPANTEAFF.